These 27 T cell receptor beta chains share one sample of origin, sequenced in a study of cytomegalovirus exposure and HLA in healthy donors. PCR was performed using 60 Vbeta and 13 Jbeta primers. The protocol was immunoSEQ multiplex PCR, while the TCRdb copy is restricted to in-frame clones and leaves out a portion. Found here are under 200,000 clones, 65% to 85% of them singletons; the top ten hold about 2.6%. Input material: PBMCs. These receptors came from a woman aged 40 to 49 in good health and CMV-seropositive.

The chain employs TRBV10-1 and TRBJ2-3, with 8 bases aligning to TRBD2. The CDR3 sequence is 15 residues long. The V gene end was trimmed by 5 bases and the J gene end by 7 bases; junction bases not matched to a gene: 11. Germline V CDR1 and CDR2: WNHNN, SYGVQD (reference sequence). CDR3 DNA: TGCGCCAGCAGTTTGACCAGCGGGAGACCTAATACGCAGTATTTT. Its protein is CASSLTSGRPNTQYF.

This clone has only a few counts. The chain links TRBV4-1 to TRBJ2-2, with D hard to call. Germline loops: CDR1 MGHRA, CDR2 YSYEKL. V dropped 1 base and J dropped 8 bases, with 23 bases sitting between them. The CDR3 has 18 residues. The CDR3 DNA is TGCGCCAGCAGCCAAGTCCCGGATACGATGCTGGCGAGGGGGGAGCTGTTTTTT. Its translation is CASSQVPDTMLARGELFF.

This rearrangement joins TRBV7-8 to TRBJ1-2; 9 positions match TRBD1. With 1 base clipped from V and 13 bases from J, the junction kept 16 bases outside the gene matches. CDR3 length: 16 amino acids. The germline V gene has CDR1 SGHVS and CDR2 FQNEAQ. CDR3 amino acids: CASSLEASGTGTPFTF. CDR3 bases: TGTGCCAGCAGCTTAGAAGCCTCCGGGACAGGGACCCCCTTCACCTTC.

This sequence joins TRBV12-5 and TRBJ2-1; D possibly corresponds to TRBD1 (5 bases). Germline CDR1 is LGHNT and CDR2 is FRNRAP. CDR3 length: 12 residues. V was trimmed by 0 bases and J by 8 bases, leaving 5 bases between them. This CDR3 reads CASGLVQDEQFF. The CDR3 DNA reads TGTGCTAGTGGTTTGGTACAGGATGAGCAGTTCTTC.

The chain is built from TRBV5-1 and TRBJ2-1, with TRBD2 matching 13 bases. Trimming took 6 bases from V and 3 from J; bases not matched to a gene: 9. The CDR3 extends over 17 amino acids. The V gene's germline CDR1 is SGHRS and CDR2 YFSETQ. The CDR3 sequence: CASNPRLAGGRYNEQFF. The CDR3 DNA reads TGCGCCAGCAATCCCCGACTAGCGGGAGGTCGCTACAATGAGCAGTTCTTC.

V usage is TRBV5-1 and J usage is TRBJ1-1; 7 bases line up with TRBD1. The CDR3 spans 17 residues. The V segment lost 0 bases and the J segment 4 bases; nucleotides outside the gene matches: 12. CDR1 is SGHRS and CDR2 is YFSETQ in the germline V gene. The CDR3 protein is CASSLDTDRLAFTEAFF. In DNA, the CDR3 is TGCGCCAGCAGCTTGGACACGGACAGGTTGGCGTTCACTGAAGCTTTCTTT. The full variable domain, rest sourced from reference TRBV5-1 and TRBJ1-1, is KAGVTQTPRYLIKTRGQQVTLSCSPISGHRSVSWYQQTPGQGLQFLFEYFSETQRNKGNFPGRFSGRQFSNSRSEMNVSTLELGDSALYLCASSLDTDRLAFTEAFFGQGTRLTVV.

This chain joins TRBV25-1 and TRBJ1-4; 10 nucleotides match TRBD1. The CDR3 spans 16 residues. V dropped 1 base and J dropped 8; count of bases not matched to a gene: 7. Germline CDR1 reads MGHDK; CDR2 reads SYGVNS. This CDR3 reads CASSESRTGGREKLFF. CDR3 DNA: TGTGCCAGCAGTGAATCCCGGACAGGGGGACGGGAAAAACTGTTTTTT.

This clone was picked up one time. V is TRBV2 and J is TRBJ1-2, with 8 bases identical to TRBD1. With 4 bases clipped from V and 8 bases from J, the junction kept 9 bases outside the gene matches. The germline V gene encodes CDR1 SNHLY and CDR2 FYNNEI. The CDR3 is 14 residues long. CDR3 sequence (DNA): TGTGCCAGCAGTGCGGACAGGGCTTTAGACGGCTACACCTTC. It encodes CASSADRALDGYTF.

The V and J genes are TRBV7-8 and TRBJ2-2, with TRBD2 matching 13 bases. Per the germline V gene, CDR1 is SGHVS and CDR2 is FQNEAQ. With 4 bases clipped from V and 4 bases from J, the junction kept 9 bases outside the gene matches. CDR3 size: 18 residues. This CDR3 reads CASSSRTSGRVGTGELFF. The CDR3 DNA reads TGTGCCAGCAGCTCCCGGACTAGCGGGAGAGTAGGCACCGGGGAGCTGTTTTTT.

The rearrangement links TRBV7-9 to TRBJ1-6; 7 nucleotides align to TRBD1. Germline trimming cut 5 bases from V and 9 bases from J; bases unmatched to any gene: 10. Germline values: CDR1 SEHNR, CDR2 FQNEAQ (reference sequence). The length of the CDR3 is 15 residues. CDR3 sequence (DNA): TGTGCCAGCAGCCTACAGGGGCCGCTCGGTTCACCCCTCCACTTT. Translated, it gives CASSLQGPLGSPLHF.

The gene calls are TRBV18 and TRBJ1-1, with a tentative D call TRBD1 (5 bases). V lost 1 base, J lost 3 bases, and 12 bases lay in between. The CDR3 consists of 15 residues. The germline V gene encodes CDR1 KGHSH and CDR2 LQKENI. CDR3 sequence: CASSPLQGVDTEAFF. The DNA for the CDR3 is TGTGCCAGCTCACCACTCCAGGGCGTCGACACTGAAGCTTTCTTT. Filled out from reference TRBV18 and TRBJ1-1, the complete variable domain reads NAGVMQNPRHLVRRRGQEARLRCSPMKGHSHVYWYRQLPEEGLKFMVYLQKENIIDESGMPKERFSAEFPKEGPSILRIQQVVRGDSAAYFCASSPLQGVDTEAFFGQGTRLTVV.

The rearrangement links TRBV5-1 to TRBJ2-2, with D unresolved. Trimming left V 3 bases short and J 5 bases short, with 11 bases between. This CDR3 spans 14 amino acids. CDR1 is SGHRS and CDR2 is YFSETQ in the germline V gene. CDR3 sequence reads: CASSSDGVTGELFF. CDR3 nucleotides: TGCGCCAGCAGCTCGGATGGAGTTACCGGGGAGCTGTTTTTT.

The V gene is TRBV28, the J gene TRBJ1-3; D gene ambiguous. This CDR3 spans 14 amino acids. V lost 10 bases, J lost 1 base, and 14 bases lay in between. From germline, CDR1 is MDHEN and CDR2 SYDVKM. CDR3 nucleotides: TGTGCCACTACGAGAGGCGGATCTGGAAACACCATATATTTT. Amino acids: CATTRGGSGNTIYF.

Of note for this clone: Distinct nucleotide sequences in the sample also encode this CDR3. The V gene is TRBV7-2, the J gene TRBJ2-7, with 12 positions matching TRBD2. The V segment lost 2 bases and the J segment 5 bases; nucleotides outside the gene matches: 4. Germline V gene lookup returns CDR1 SGHTA and CDR2 FQGNSA. This CDR3 has 15 amino acids. The CDR3 loop reads CASSLTSGRSNEQYF. CDR3 nucleotide sequence: TGTGCCAGCAGCTTAACTAGCGGGAGGTCTAACGAGCAGTACTTC. Drawing the rest from reference TRBV7-2 and TRBJ2-7, the complete variable domain is GAGVSQSPSNKVTEKGKDVELRCDPISGHTALYWYRQSLGQGLEFLIYFQGNSAPDKSGLPSDRFSAERTGGSVSTLTIQRTQQEDSAVYLCASSLTSGRSNEQYFGPGTRLTVT.

The V gene is TRBV30, the J gene TRBJ1-1, with 7 nucleotides matching TRBD1. The CDR3 length is 12 residues. The germline V gene encodes CDR1 GTSNPN and CDR2 SVGIG (reference sequence). V dropped 6 bases and J dropped 5; count of bases not matched to a gene: 6. CDR3 DNA: TGTGCCTGTGACAGGGTAAGGACTGAAGCTTTCTTT. Encoded protein: CACDRVRTEAFF.

The sample holds a few counts of this clone. This chain connects TRBV4-2 to TRBJ2-1, with 9 positions matching TRBD2. Germline V gives CDR1 LGHNA, CDR2 YNFKEQ. The CDR3 contains 16 residues. J gave up 5 bases and V 0 bases, and 5 bases lay outside the gene matches. This CDR3 reads CASSQEAQRGDNEQFF. For the CDR3, the DNA is TGTGCCAGCAGCCAAGAAGCCCAGCGGGGGGACAATGAGCAGTTCTTC.

The J gene is TRBJ2-1, the V gene TRBV5-1; a weak D match, TRBD2 (6 bases). The CDR3 sequence is 15 residues long. Germline V gene lookup returns CDR1 SGHRS and CDR2 YFSETQ. V was shortened by 4 bases and J by 4 bases, with 15 bases between the two germline ends. The CDR3 coding sequence is TGCGCCAGCAGCCCCGGCACGGGACTGTACAATGAGCAGTTCTTC. Its protein product is CASSPGTGLYNEQFF.

V is TRBV7-6 and J is TRBJ2-7; 7 nucleotides align to TRBD1. The CDR3 contains 13 residues. The trim removed 5 bases at V and 2 bases at J, leaving 3 bases unmatched. CDR1 and CDR2 from the germline V gene are SGHVS and FNYEAQ. In DNA, the CDR3 is TGTGCCAGCAGCCTCGGGACAGCCTACGAGCAGTACTTC. Translated: CASSLGTAYEQYF.

J is TRBJ1-1 and V is TRBV7-9; 12 nucleotides match TRBD1. This CDR3 contains 16 residues. Unmatched junction bases numbered 7, after V lost 5 bases and J lost 3 bases. Germline V gene data show CDR1 as SEHNR and CDR2 as FQNEAQ (reference sequence). The CDR3 sequence: CASSLGTGGVDTEAFF. CDR3 nucleotides: TGTGCCAGCAGCCTAGGGACAGGGGGCGTGGACACTGAAGCTTTCTTT.

The rearrangement joins TRBV6-1 to TRBJ1-1; D might be TRBD1 (5 bases). This CDR3 is built from 13 residues. The V gene lost 6 bases and the J gene lost 0 bases, with 8 bases spanning the gap. The germline V gene encodes CDR1 MNHNS and CDR2 SASEGT. CDR3: CASSQGLNTEAFF. In DNA, the CDR3 is TGTGCCAGCAGCCAGGGATTGAACACTGAAGCTTTCTTT.

This chain connects TRBV6-1 to TRBJ2-5, with D tentatively TRBD1 (6 bases). CDR1 and CDR2 from the germline V gene are MNHNS and SASEGT. The V and J ends lost 10 bases and 5 bases respectively, with 17 bases between them. The CDR3 sequence is 13 residues long. The CDR3: CATRLGAGETQYF. DNA of the CDR3: TGTGCCACCCGGTTGGGGGCTGGGGAGACCCAGTACTTC.

For the CDR3, the DNA is TGTGCCAGTAGTATTAGGACAGGGGCTGTCACAGATACGCAGTATTTT. Encoded protein: CASSIRTGAVTDTQYF. The V gene is TRBV19, the J gene TRBJ2-3; TRBD1 matches at 9 bases. This CDR3 spans 16 amino acids. The germline V gene encodes CDR1 LNHDA and CDR2 SQIVND (reference sequence). With V trimmed by 3 bases and J by 2 bases, 6 bases remained unmatched.

This clone appeared once. One junction end disagrees with the germline gene, perhaps due to a read error. The chain couples TRBV7-9 to TRBJ2-3; TRBD2 is a possible D gene (5 bases). The germline gives CDR1 SEHNR, CDR2 FQNEAQ (reference sequence). The CDR3 runs to 16 residues. CDR3 sequence reads: CSSSPGVFVSTDTQYF. The CDR3 DNA reads as TGTTCCAGCAGCCCCGGGGTATTCGTTAGCACAGATACGCAGTATTTT.

This clone has a single count. The rearrangement uses TRBV5-4 and TRBJ2-5; 8 bases match TRBD2. Germline V gene sequence: CDR1 SGHNT, CDR2 YYREEE (reference sequence). The CDR3 loop spans 16 amino acids. J gave up 2 bases and V 2 bases, and 8 bases lay outside the gene matches. The CDR3 here is CASSLSAGGAQETQYF. DNA of the CDR3: TGTGCCAGCAGCTTATCGGCGGGGGGTGCACAAGAGACCCAGTACTTC.

The J gene is TRBJ2-1, the V gene TRBV5-4; 7 bases are shared with TRBD1. CDR1 and CDR2 from the germline V gene are SGHNT and YYREEE (reference sequence). The CDR3 spans 15 residues. After removal of 2 bases from V and 3 bases from J, the junction contained 5 bases not matched to a gene. The CDR3 DNA reads as TGTGCCAGCAGCTTCGGGGCAGGGGGCTACAATGAGCAGTTCTTC. The encoded protein is CASSFGAGGYNEQFF.

The J gene is TRBJ1-3, the V gene TRBV18; D uncertain. This CDR3 is built from 15 residues. Trimming took 2 bases from V and 0 from J, leaving 8 bases between them. Germline CDR1 reads KGHSH; CDR2 reads LQKENI. The CDR3 loop reads CASSPNRASGNTIYF. For the CDR3, the DNA is TGTGCCAGCTCACCAAACAGAGCCTCTGGAAACACCATATATTTT.

This clone has only a few counts. The chain carries TRBV5-5 and TRBJ2-5; D unclear. Germline CDR1 is SGHKS and CDR2 is YYEKEE (reference sequence). The length of the CDR3 is 11 residues. The germline V and J ends were trimmed by 1 base and 5 bases, with 3 bases remaining between them. The chain's CDR3 is CASSLYETQYF. In DNA form, the CDR3 reads TGTGCCAGCAGCTTGTATGAGACCCAGTACTTC.